The 12 T cell receptor beta chains below all came from one sample that was sequenced in a study of cytotoxic CD8 clonotypes in ibrutinib-treated CLL. Measured with immunoSEQ multiplex PCR; TCRdb has only the in-frame clones, and not every one. The profile shows some 84,000 clones, about 86% of them singletons. The sample consisted of PBMCs, taken before ibrutinib treatment. The origin of the receptors is a human donor with chronic lymphocytic leukemia.

This chain links TRBV21-1 with TRBJ2-7; TRBD2 reflects the table's D call only, with no check against the DNA. TRBV21-1 is an annotated pseudogene. This CDR3 has 13 amino acids. CDR3 amino acids: CASSKRSGYEQYF. DNA for the CDR3: TGTGCCAGCAGCAAACGTTCCGGCTACGAGCAGTACTTC.

This clone was detected once. This sequence joins TRBV30 and TRBJ1-1; TRBD1 is a possible D gene (5 bases). The CDR3 covers 16 residues. V was pared by 3 bases and J by 2 bases, with 19 bases between. Germline assignment: CDR1 GTSNPN and CDR2 SVGIG (reference sequence). CDR3 residues: CAWSAWGGPINTEAFF. The CDR3 coding sequence is TGTGCCTGGAGCGCCTGGGGCGGACCGATAAACACTGAAGCTTTCTTT.

This clone has just one count. This chain joins TRBV7-2 and TRBJ2-3; D gene unclear. This CDR3 is 13 amino acids long. Trimming stripped 2 bases from V and 5 bases from J, with 8 bases between. The germline V gene has CDR1 SGHTA and CDR2 FQGNSA. The chain's CDR3 is CASSLSGGDTQYF. The CDR3 region has the DNA TGTGCCAGCAGCTTAAGTGGCGGAGATACGCAGTATTTT. The full variable domain, with the rest looked up from reference TRBV7-2 and TRBJ2-3, is GAGVSQSPSNKVTEKGKDVELRCDPISGHTALYWYRQSLGQGLEFLIYFQGNSAPDKSGLPSDRFSAERTGGSVSTLTIQRTQQEDSAVYLCASSLSGGDTQYFGPGTRLTVL.

This chain uses TRBV18 with TRBJ2-5, with no clear D. V dropped 2 bases and J dropped 2 bases, with 9 bases sitting between them. Germline CDR1 and CDR2: KGHSH and LQKENI. The CDR3 has 14 residues. CDR3 sequence: CASSPGPPQETQYF. DNA of the CDR3: TGTGCCAGCTCACCAGGACCCCCTCAAGAGACCCAGTACTTC.

V gene TRBV7-2 combines with J gene TRBJ2-1; D is unresolved. This CDR3 comprises 13 residues. The ends were cut back, 4 bases at V and 10 bases at J, with 14 bases in the middle. Germline CDR1 is SGHTA and CDR2 is FQGNSA. CDR3 DNA sequence: TGTGCCAGCAGCTACACCATAACATCGGAGCAGTTCTTC. Translation gives CASSYTITSEQFF.

This chain joins TRBV5-5 and TRBJ2-7; D unresolved. This CDR3 has 13 amino acids. The ends were cut back, 2 bases at V and 6 bases at J, with 12 bases in the middle. CDR1 and CDR2 (germline): SGHKS, YYEKEE (reference sequence). CDR3 residues: CASSLYVNTEQYF. CDR3 nucleotides: TGTGCCAGCAGCTTATACGTTAATACCGAGCAGTACTTC.

V is TRBV19 and J is TRBJ2-7, with D perhaps matching TRBD1 (5 bases). The V gene lost 0 bases and the J gene lost 4 bases, with 13 bases spanning the gap. Germline V gene sequence: CDR1 LNHDA, CDR2 SQIVND (reference sequence). The CDR3 spans 15 residues. Written as DNA, the CDR3 is TGTGCCAGTAGTATAGAACTGGGGCCCGCTTACGAGCAGTACTTC. Its protein product is CASSIELGPAYEQYF.

This chain links TRBV6-5 with TRBJ2-7; TRBD1 agrees at 8 bases. V lost 4 bases to trimming and J lost 4 bases; unmatched junction nucleotides: 9. Germline V CDR1 and CDR2: MNHEY, SVGAGI. The CDR3 runs 15 residues. The CDR3 loop is CASSFLGQGAYEQYF. CDR3 in DNA: TGTGCCAGCAGTTTCCTCGGACAGGGTGCTTACGAGCAGTACTTC.

The J gene is TRBJ2-1, the V gene TRBV7-8; a possible D gene is TRBD2 (5 bases). Per the germline V gene, CDR1 is SGHVS and CDR2 is FQNEAQ. V was shortened by 5 bases and J by 3 bases, with 17 bases between the two germline ends. This CDR3 region has 16 residues. The CDR3: CASSRLLGRRYNEQFF. In nucleotides, the CDR3 is TGTGCCAGCAGCCGACTACTAGGAAGACGCTACAATGAGCAGTTCTTC.

The gene calls are TRBV28 and TRBJ2-3; TRBD2 might be the D (6 bases). V lost 7 bases and J 1 base, leaving 9 bases between the germline ends. Germline V CDR1 and CDR2: MDHEN, SYDVKM. The CDR3 has 13 amino acids. CDR3 sequence: CASIQRGTDTQYF. CDR3 nucleotides: TGTGCCAGCATCCAGCGGGGCACAGATACGCAGTATTTT.

The chain couples TRBV7-3 to TRBJ2-7; 8 bases line up with TRBD1. Germline V lookup: CDR1 SGHTA, CDR2 FQGTGA. The CDR3 spans 15 residues. With 2 bases clipped from V and 2 bases from J, the junction kept 5 bases outside the gene matches. The CDR3 DNA is TGTGCCAGCAGCTTAGGGCCACAGGGGGCCTACGAGCAGTACTTC. This encodes CASSLGPQGAYEQYF. The variable domain in full, completed from reference TRBV7-3 and TRBJ2-7, reads GAGVSQTPSNKVTEKGKYVELRCDPISGHTALYWYRQSLGQGPEFLIYFQGTGAADDSGLPNDRFFAVRPEGSVSTLKIQRTERGDSAVYLCASSLGPQGAYEQYFGPGTRLTVT.

The V gene is TRBV7-6, the J gene TRBJ1-4; D is ambiguous. The CDR3 is made up of 15 amino acids. Looked up from germline, CDR1 is SGHVS and CDR2 is FNYEAQ. Trimming left V 2 bases short and J 6 bases short, with 13 bases between. Here the CDR3 reads CASSLQPGKHEKLFF. CDR3 in DNA: TGTGCCAGCAGCTTACAGCCAGGCAAACATGAAAAACTGTTTTTT.